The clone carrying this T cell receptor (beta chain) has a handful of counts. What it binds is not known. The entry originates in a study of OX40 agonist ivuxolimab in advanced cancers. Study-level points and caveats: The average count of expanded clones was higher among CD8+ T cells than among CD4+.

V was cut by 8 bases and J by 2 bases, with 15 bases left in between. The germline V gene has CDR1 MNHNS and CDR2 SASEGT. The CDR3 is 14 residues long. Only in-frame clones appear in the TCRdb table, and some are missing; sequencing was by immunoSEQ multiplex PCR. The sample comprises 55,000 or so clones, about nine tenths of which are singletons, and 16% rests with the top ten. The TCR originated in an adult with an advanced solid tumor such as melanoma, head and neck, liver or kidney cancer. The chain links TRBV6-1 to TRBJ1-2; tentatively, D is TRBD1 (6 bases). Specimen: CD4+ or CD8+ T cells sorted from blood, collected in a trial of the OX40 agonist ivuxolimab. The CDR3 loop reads CASRADSMNYGYTF. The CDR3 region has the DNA TGTGCCAGCCGAGCGGACAGCATGAACTATGGCTACACCTTC.